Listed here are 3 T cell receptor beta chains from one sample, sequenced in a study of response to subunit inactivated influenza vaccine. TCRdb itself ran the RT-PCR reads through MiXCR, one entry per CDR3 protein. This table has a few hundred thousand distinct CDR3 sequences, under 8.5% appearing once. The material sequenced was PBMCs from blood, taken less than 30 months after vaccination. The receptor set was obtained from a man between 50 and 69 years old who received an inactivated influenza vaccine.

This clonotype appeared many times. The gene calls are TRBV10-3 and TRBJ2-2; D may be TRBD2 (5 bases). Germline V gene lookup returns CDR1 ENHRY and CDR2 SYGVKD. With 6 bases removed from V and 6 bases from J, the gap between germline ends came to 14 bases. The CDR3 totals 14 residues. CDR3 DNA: TGTGCCATCAGCTCAGCTCCGGACTCCGGGGAGCTGTTTTTT. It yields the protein CAISSAPDSGELFF.

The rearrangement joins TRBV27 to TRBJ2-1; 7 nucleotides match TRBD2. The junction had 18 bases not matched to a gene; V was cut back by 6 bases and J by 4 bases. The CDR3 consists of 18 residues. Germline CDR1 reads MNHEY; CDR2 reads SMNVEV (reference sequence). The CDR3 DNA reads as TGTGCCAGCAGCCGCTCCCAGGCCGGGGGGACCCGATACAATGAGCAGTTCTTC. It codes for CASSRSQAGGTRYNEQFF.

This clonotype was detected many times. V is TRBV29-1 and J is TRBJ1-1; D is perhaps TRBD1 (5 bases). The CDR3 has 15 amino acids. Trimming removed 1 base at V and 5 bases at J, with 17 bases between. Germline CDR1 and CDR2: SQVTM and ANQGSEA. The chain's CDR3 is CSVEGGSGGLTEAFF. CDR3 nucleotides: TGCAGCGTTGAAGGAGGGTCGGGGGGTTTGACTGAAGCTTTCTTT.